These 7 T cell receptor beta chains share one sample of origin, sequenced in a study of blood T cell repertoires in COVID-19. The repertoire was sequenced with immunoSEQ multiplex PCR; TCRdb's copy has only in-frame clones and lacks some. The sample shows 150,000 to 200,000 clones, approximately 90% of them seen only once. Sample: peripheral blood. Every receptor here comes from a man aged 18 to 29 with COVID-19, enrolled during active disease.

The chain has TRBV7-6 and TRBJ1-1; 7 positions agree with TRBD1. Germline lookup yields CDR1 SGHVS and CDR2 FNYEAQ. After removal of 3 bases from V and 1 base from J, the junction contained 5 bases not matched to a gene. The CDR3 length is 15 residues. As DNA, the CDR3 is TGTGCCAGCAGCTTTGTACAGGGGACGAACACTGAAGCTTTCTTT. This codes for CASSFVQGTNTEAFF.

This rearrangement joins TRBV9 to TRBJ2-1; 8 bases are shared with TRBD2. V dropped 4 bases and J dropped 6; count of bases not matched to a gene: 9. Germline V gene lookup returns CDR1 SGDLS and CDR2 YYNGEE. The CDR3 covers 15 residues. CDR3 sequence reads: CASSPAGALRNEQFF. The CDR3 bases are TGTGCCAGCAGCCCAGCGGGAGCCCTTCGCAATGAGCAGTTCTTC.

CDR3 amino acids: CASSRDRGLNTGELFF. CDR3 sequence (DNA): TGTGCCAGTAGTAGAGACAGGGGGCTGAACACCGGGGAGCTGTTTTTT. This chain links TRBV19 with TRBJ2-2, with 10 nucleotides matching TRBD1. Losses at the gene ends were 4 bases for V and 1 base for J; bases not matched to a gene: 3. This CDR3 contains 16 residues. Germline V gene lookup returns CDR1 LNHDA and CDR2 SQIVND (reference sequence).

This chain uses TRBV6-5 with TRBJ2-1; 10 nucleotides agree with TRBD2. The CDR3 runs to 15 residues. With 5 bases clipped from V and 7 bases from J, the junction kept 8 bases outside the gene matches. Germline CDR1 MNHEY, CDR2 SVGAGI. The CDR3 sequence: CASSTAGGPRNEQFF. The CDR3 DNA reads TGTGCCAGCAGTACAGCGGGAGGGCCCCGAAATGAGCAGTTCTTC.

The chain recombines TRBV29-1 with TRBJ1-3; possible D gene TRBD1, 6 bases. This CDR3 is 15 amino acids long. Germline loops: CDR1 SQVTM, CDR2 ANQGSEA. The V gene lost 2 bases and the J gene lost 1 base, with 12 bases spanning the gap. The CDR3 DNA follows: TGCAGCGTTGAACCCCGGGACATTTCTGGAAACACCATATATTTT. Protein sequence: CSVEPRDISGNTIYF.

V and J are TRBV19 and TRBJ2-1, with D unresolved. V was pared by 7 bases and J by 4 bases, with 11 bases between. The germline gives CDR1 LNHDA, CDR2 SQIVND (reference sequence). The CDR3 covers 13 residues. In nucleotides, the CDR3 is TGTGCCAGTACCCTTGGCGGTTACAATGAGCAGTTCTTC. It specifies CASTLGGYNEQFF.

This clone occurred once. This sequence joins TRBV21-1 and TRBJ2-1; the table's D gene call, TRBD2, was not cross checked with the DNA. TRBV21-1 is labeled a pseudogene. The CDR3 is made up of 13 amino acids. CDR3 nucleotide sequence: TGTGCCAGCCGGGACTTCCCCTACAATGAGCAGTTCTTC. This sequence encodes CASRDFPYNEQFF.